A single sample gave rise to the 19 T cell receptor beta chains below, sequenced in a study of human T cells and chemical hapten exposure. TCRdb fed the RACE reads into MiXCR, producing one record per CDR3 protein. The sample has just over 80,000 distinct CDR3 sequences; approximately 12% are singletons. The time point here: patch test 1, 2 weeks after DPC sensitization. The treatment denotes: therapeutic diphenylcyclopropenone sensitization with weekly scalp DPC. The source material was whole blood, sampled in connection with sensitization to the hapten diphenylcyclopropenone (DPC). The receptor source for this set is a woman between 45 and 60 years old with alopecia areata. Some clones in this sample may be carry-over from other donors' samples.

This clonotype showed up many times. The chain couples TRBV29-1 to TRBJ1-1; the D gene is possibly TRBD1 (5 bases). CDR3 length: 13 amino acids. Trimming took off 3 bases at V and 4 bases at J, with 12 bases between the two ends. Germline CDR1 SQVTM, CDR2 ANQGSEA. This CDR3 is CSVEEGYGTEAFF. Here the CDR3 DNA reads TGCAGCGTTGAGGAGGGGTATGGCACTGAAGCTTTCTTT.

This chain uses TRBV11-2 with TRBJ2-1; 10 nucleotides line up with TRBD2. There are 15 residues in the CDR3. V lost 6 bases and J lost 4; bases outside the gene matches: 6. CDR1 SGHAT and CDR2 FQNNGV come from the germline V gene. The CDR3 sequence: CASRQLAGRYNEQFF. As DNA, the CDR3 is TGTGCCAGCAGACAACTAGCGGGGAGATACAATGAGCAGTTCTTC.

This clonotype has only a few counts. The chain recombines TRBV6-2 or TRBV6-3 with TRBJ2-1, with D unresolved. CDR3 length: 12 residues. The ends were cut back, 6 bases at V and 9 bases at J, with 12 bases in the middle. In germline, CDR1 is MNHEY, CDR2 SVGEGT. The CDR3 region has the DNA TGTGCCAGCAGCCATGGCCGAGGTGAGCAGTTCTTC. As protein: CASSHGRGEQFF.

This clonotype was found many times. V and J are TRBV2 and TRBJ2-3; 7 bases agree with TRBD2. Germline V lookup: CDR1 SNHLY, CDR2 FYNNEI. The CDR3 consists of 14 residues. Trimming removed 6 bases from V and 1 base from J; junction bases left unmatched: 4. The CDR3 loop is CASRASGGTDTQYF. The CDR3 bases are TGTGCCAGCAGGGCCAGCGGGGGCACAGATACGCAGTATTTT.

This clonotype was seen ten or more times. The chain recombines TRBV7-2 with TRBJ1-2; D not resolved. The V gene lost 5 bases and the J gene lost 1 base, with 14 bases spanning the gap. The CDR3 is made up of 15 amino acids. Per germline, CDR1 SGHTA and CDR2 FQGNSA. The CDR3 DNA follows: TGTGCCAGCAGCGCCAACAATATTCTTAACTATGGCTACACCTTC. Translated: CASSANNILNYGYTF.

This clonotype was seen just once. V is TRBV7-2 and J is TRBJ2-1; D not certain. V was pared by 2 bases and J by 8 bases, with 7 bases between. This CDR3 comprises 12 residues. The germline gives CDR1 SGHTA, CDR2 FQGNSA. CDR3 residues: CASSLTRDEQFF. The CDR3 DNA is TGTGCCAGCAGCTTAACACGGGATGAGCAGTTCTTC.

The chain combines TRBV11-3 with TRBJ2-1; TRBD2 matches 9 bases. This CDR3 is 12 amino acids long. Germline CDR1 and CDR2: SGHNT and YENEEA. J was trimmed by 9 bases and V by 5 bases; bases with no gene match: 2. CDR3 loop: CASSGGRGEQFF. CDR3 bases: TGTGCCAGCAGCGGCGGGAGGGGTGAGCAGTTCTTC.

This clonotype was observed a few times. The chain couples TRBV18 to TRBJ2-7; 12 nucleotides agree with TRBD1. With V trimmed by 5 bases and J by 4 bases, 6 bases remained unmatched. Germline CDR1 KGHSH, CDR2 LQKENI. CDR3 length equals 15 residues. CDR3 loop: CASSSGQGAWYEQYF. CDR3 in DNA: TGTGCCAGCTCATCGGGACAGGGGGCTTGGTACGAGCAGTACTTC.

This clonotype has only a few counts. This chain uses TRBV29-1 with TRBJ1-2; D is undetermined. Per the germline V gene, CDR1 is SQVTM and CDR2 is ANQGSEA. The ends were cut back, 4 bases at V and 8 bases at J, with 8 bases in the middle. This CDR3 region has 10 residues. The CDR3 loop is CSVGEAGYTF. In nucleotides, the CDR3 is TGCAGCGTTGGAGAGGCGGGCTACACCTTC.

This clonotype was seen more than once but under ten times. The chain links TRBV4-3 to TRBJ2-3; D perhaps matches TRBD2 (6 bases). This CDR3 is 15 amino acids long. CDR1 and CDR2 from the germline V gene are LGHNA and YSLEER. The germline V and J ends were trimmed by 3 bases and 0 bases, with 10 bases remaining between them. The CDR3 here is CASSHQRASTDTQYF. The CDR3 DNA reads as TGCGCCAGCAGCCACCAGCGGGCTAGCACAGATACGCAGTATTTT.

The chain joins TRBV3-1 to TRBJ2-1; maybe TRBD2 (6 bases). Germline CDR1 and CDR2: LGHDT and YNNKEL (reference sequence). This CDR3 is 14 amino acids long. V was pared by 3 bases and J by 0 bases, with 6 bases between. Written as DNA, the CDR3 is TGTGCCAGCAGCCAGCGGGGCTCCTACAATGAGCAGTTCTTC. Amino acids: CASSQRGSYNEQFF.

This clonotype has a handful of counts. The V call is TRBV15, the J call TRBJ2-5; 10 bases align to TRBD1. Germline assignment: CDR1 LNHNV and CDR2 YYDKDF (reference sequence). With 0 bases clipped from V and 2 bases from J, the junction kept 3 bases outside the gene matches. The CDR3 covers 16 residues. The CDR3 coding sequence is TGTGCCACCAGCAGAGATGGGACAGGGGATCAAGAGACCCAGTACTTC. Its translation is CATSRDGTGDQETQYF.

This clonotype was seen a few times. The V gene is TRBV7-9, the J gene TRBJ2-7, with 13 bases lining up with TRBD2. The germline V gene encodes CDR1 SEHNR and CDR2 FQNEAQ (reference sequence). This CDR3 has 21 residues. J lost 2 bases, V lost 4 bases, and 20 bases had no gene match. For the CDR3, the DNA is TGTGCCAGCAGCTCCCGCGGACTAGCGGGAGTCCCTTTGCGAGATCCCTACGAGCAGTACTTC. This codes for CASSSRGLAGVPLRDPYEQYF.

This clonotype was seen ten or more times. The J gene is TRBJ1-3, the V gene TRBV12-3 or TRBV12-4; D is uncertain. Trimming stripped 11 bases from V and 5 bases from J, with 16 bases between. The CDR3 runs 13 residues. CDR3 sequence (DNA): TGTGCCGCGAAATATGAGGGAAGAAACACCATATATTTT. This encodes CAAKYEGRNTIYF.

This clonotype was counted a few times. J is TRBJ2-1 and V is TRBV6-1; D gene unclear. CDR3 length: 16 residues. V was shortened by 7 bases and J by 6 bases, with 22 bases between the two germline ends. Germline CDR1 reads MNHNS; CDR2 reads SASEGT. CDR3 in DNA: TGTGCCAGCACCCAAGTGAGAGGTTCGATCGTCAATGAGCAGTTCTTC. Protein sequence: CASTQVRGSIVNEQFF.

The chain recombines TRBV20-1 with TRBJ2-5; D might be TRBD1 (5 bases). The CDR3 is 14 amino acids. Germline lookup yields CDR1 DFQATT and CDR2 SNEGSKA (reference sequence). The V end was cut by 6 bases, the J end by 1 base, with 15 bases between. CDR3 sequence (DNA): TGCAGTGCCAGCCCGGGTAGGGGCCAAGAGACCCAGTACTTC. Its translation: CSASPGRGQETQYF.

The chain recombines TRBV27 with TRBJ1-1, with D uncertain. CDR3 length: 14 residues. Germline V lookup: CDR1 MNHEY, CDR2 SMNVEV (reference sequence). Trimming stripped 2 bases from V and 0 bases from J, with 7 bases between. The CDR3 sequence is CASSLGPLNTEAFF. The DNA for the CDR3 is TGTGCCAGCAGTTTAGGGCCGTTGAACACTGAAGCTTTCTTT.

J is TRBJ2-2 and V is TRBV20-1, with a possible D match to TRBD1 (5 bases). The germline gives CDR1 DFQATT, CDR2 SNEGSKA (reference sequence). The CDR3 consists of 14 residues. Trimming removed 2 bases at V and 6 bases at J, with 13 bases between. CDR3 loop: CSARQGRVAGELFF. CDR3 sequence (DNA): TGCAGTGCTAGACAGGGTCGGGTCGCCGGGGAGCTGTTTTTT.

In its sample, this clonotype was seen many times. The chain carries TRBV30 and TRBJ1-5; no clear D. The V gene lost 2 bases and the J gene lost 4 bases, with 15 bases spanning the gap. The CDR3 runs 15 residues. Germline V gene data show CDR1 as GTSNPN and CDR2 as SVGIG (reference sequence). This CDR3 reads CAWSSGLLPNQPQHF. The CDR3 DNA sequence: TGTGCCTGGAGTAGTGGACTGCTCCCAAATCAGCCCCAGCATTTT.